The next 13 T cell receptor beta chains were all read from a single sample in a study of blood T cell repertoires in COVID-19. Using immunoSEQ multiplex PCR, the repertoire was profiled, and TCRdb retains in-frame clones only, with some absent. The sample contains about 360,000 clones, approximately 87% of which appear only once. The specimen sequenced was PBMCs or T cells enriched from blood (not recorded which). The receptors come from a man aged 40-50 years in a cohort exposed to, infected with or recovered from COVID-19 (not recorded which).

This chain links TRBV3-1 (or the pseudogene TRBV3-2) with TRBJ2-7, with D possibly being TRBD1 (6 bases). Germline assignment: CDR1 LGHDT and CDR2 YNNKEL (reference sequence). This CDR3 comprises 15 residues. V was cut by 4 bases and J by 7 bases, with 20 bases left in between. The CDR3 reads CASSLIASTGLEQYF. The CDR3 DNA reads as TGTGCCAGCAGCCTAATCGCGTCGACAGGTCTTGAGCAGTACTTC.

The J gene is TRBJ1-1, the V gene TRBV11-2, with TRBD1 matching 9 bases. The CDR3 contains 17 residues. V trimming: 1 base; J trimming: 4 bases; junction bases outside the gene matches: 10. Per the germline V gene, CDR1 is SGHAT and CDR2 is FQNNGV. CDR3: CASSLGVGDRVGTEAFF. The CDR3 DNA is TGTGCCAGCAGCTTAGGGGTCGGGGACAGGGTGGGCACTGAAGCTTTCTTT.

The chain couples TRBV15 to TRBJ2-3, with 11 bases aligning to TRBD1. Germline CDR1 LNHNV, CDR2 YYDKDF (reference sequence). The J segment lost 3 bases and the V segment lost 4 bases, leaving 6 bases of the junction unmatched. CDR3 length: 16 residues. This chain's CDR3 is CATSIGQGARTDTQYF. CDR3 nucleotides: TGTGCCACCAGCATAGGACAGGGGGCGAGGACAGATACGCAGTATTTT.

The rearrangement joins TRBV19 to TRBJ1-6; TRBD1 aligns across 7 bases. The germline V gene has CDR1 LNHDA and CDR2 SQIVND (reference sequence). The V gene end was trimmed by 4 bases and the J gene end by 7 bases; junction bases not matched to a gene: 7. This CDR3 comprises 15 residues. CDR3 in DNA: TGTGCCAGTAGTAACCGACAGGGCGGGAATTCACCCCTCCACTTT. As protein: CASSNRQGGNSPLHF.

This clone was observed a few times. The chain has TRBV27 and TRBJ2-7; 7 positions agree with TRBD1. Germline assignment: CDR1 MNHEY and CDR2 SMNVEV (reference sequence). This CDR3 spans 13 amino acids. The V and J ends lost 5 bases and 12 bases, in that order; junction bases with no gene match: 13. The CDR3 coding sequence is TGTGCCAGCAGTGGGCCAAAACAGGGGCGCTGGTACTTC. Residues: CASSGPKQGRWYF.

In its sample, this clone was seen once. This chain connects TRBV29-1 to TRBJ2-3; possibly TRBD1 for D (6 bases). The CDR3 covers 13 residues. The germline gives CDR1 SQVTM, CDR2 ANQGSEA. V was cut by 4 bases and J by 6 bases, with 14 bases left in between. For the CDR3, the DNA is TGCAGCGTTGGGGCAGGGGTGGCGGATACGCAGTATTTT. Translation gives CSVGAGVADTQYF.

This clone occurred a few times. The chain joins TRBV11-2 to TRBJ2-7; 7 bases match TRBD2. J gave up 5 bases and V 5 bases, and 15 bases lay outside the gene matches. The CDR3 consists of 16 residues. The germline V gene encodes CDR1 SGHAT and CDR2 FQNNGV. The CDR3 sequence: CASSPRLGGSINEQYF. The CDR3 coding sequence is TGTGCCAGCAGCCCCCGCCTGGGGGGGTCAATCAACGAGCAGTACTTC.

This chain uses TRBV28 with TRBJ2-1; TRBD1 matches at 7 bases. After removal of 8 bases from V and 6 bases from J, the junction contained 16 bases not matched to a gene. Germline CDR1 is MDHEN and CDR2 is SYDVKM. This CDR3 has 16 residues. Written as DNA, the CDR3 is TGTGCCAGCGGATCTGTTAGGACAGGATTTCGCAATGAGCAGTTCTTC. It is translated as CASGSVRTGFRNEQFF.

This clone was counted only a few times. This chain links TRBV9 with TRBJ1-6, with TRBD1 as a possible D gene (5 bases). Germline loops: CDR1 SGDLS, CDR2 YYNGEE. CDR3 length: 15 amino acids. V gave up 1 base and J gave up 7 bases, with 12 bases separating them. In DNA, the CDR3 is TGTGCCAGCAGCGTATTAGGAGGGACCAATTCACCCCTCCACTTT. Amino acid sequence: CASSVLGGTNSPLHF. The variable domain in full, completed from reference TRBV9 and TRBJ1-6, reads DSGVTQTPKHLITATGQRVTLRCSPRSGDLSVYWYQQSLDQGLQFLIQYYNGEERAKGNILERFSAQQFPDLHSELNLSSLELGDSALYFCASSVLGGTNSPLHFGNGTRLTVT.

The chain uses TRBV4-2 and TRBJ2-1, with 15 bases identical to TRBD2. CDR1 and CDR2 (germline): LGHNA, YNFKEQ. The junction had 13 bases not matched to a gene; V was cut back by 1 base and J by 9 bases. The CDR3 covers 19 residues. The CDR3 coding sequence is TGTGCCAGCAGCCAAGTCCCGGGACTAGCGGGAGGATCGTATAGTGAGCAGTTCTTC. This codes for CASSQVPGLAGGSYSEQFF.

This clone has ten or more counts. The rearrangement joins TRBV7-9 to TRBJ2-7; TRBD1 agrees at 8 bases. Germline V gene sequence: CDR1 SEHNR, CDR2 FQNEAQ (reference sequence). This CDR3 is built from 16 residues. V lost 2 bases and J lost 0; bases outside the gene matches: 6. The CDR3 reads CASSLIVTGGSYEQYF. DNA of the CDR3: TGTGCCAGCAGCTTAATAGTCACAGGGGGCTCCTACGAGCAGTACTTC.

This chain links TRBV20-1 with TRBJ2-3; 16 bases match TRBD2. The CDR3 extends over 19 amino acids. The V gene end was trimmed by 3 bases and the J gene end by 0 bases; junction bases not matched to a gene: 9. Germline V gives CDR1 DFQATT, CDR2 SNEGSKA (reference sequence). CDR3 loop: CSASRGLAGGQTSTDTQYF. CDR3 sequence (DNA): TGCAGTGCTAGTCGGGGACTAGCGGGAGGGCAAACTAGCACAGATACGCAGTATTTT.

The gene calls are TRBV7-9 and TRBJ2-6; D gene unclear. The CDR3 is 16 residues long. Germline V gene lookup returns CDR1 SEHNR and CDR2 FQNEAQ (reference sequence). V shed 3 bases and J shed 1 base, with 10 bases lying between them. The CDR3 here is CASSFHTESGANVLTF. The DNA for the CDR3 is TGTGCCAGCAGCTTCCATACAGAGTCTGGGGCCAACGTCCTGACTTTC.